The 8 T cell receptor beta chains presented below share a single source sample, sequenced in a study of blood T cell repertoires in COVID-19. Profiling relied on immunoSEQ multiplex PCR, and the TCRdb table lists in-frame clones only, not all of them. The table records about 150,000 clones, about 86% of them present only once. The sequenced sample was peripheral blood. These receptors were collected from a man aged 70 or older with acute or convalescent COVID-19.

The rearrangement uses TRBV12-3 or TRBV12-4 and TRBJ1-1; D ambiguous. Trimming left V 3 bases short and J 8 bases short, with 10 bases between. This CDR3 has 12 residues. Here the CDR3 DNA reads TGTGCCAGCAGTTTGTCCGGGGTAGAAGCTTTCTTT. It is translated as CASSLSGVEAFF.

The gene calls are TRBV27 and TRBJ2-3; the D is unclear. Trimming removed 6 bases at V and 1 base at J, with 5 bases between. This CDR3 is built from 12 residues. Per germline, CDR1 MNHEY and CDR2 SMNVEV (reference sequence). The CDR3 spells CASRERTDTQYF. As DNA, the CDR3 is TGTGCCAGCAGGGAGCGCACAGATACGCAGTATTTT.

The chain combines TRBV30 with TRBJ2-5; 10 bases agree with TRBD1. This CDR3 has 15 amino acids. The ends lost 4 bases at V and 5 bases at J; junction bases unmatched: 10. CDR1 and CDR2 (germline): GTSNPN, SVGIG (reference sequence). CDR3 sequence: CAWKSGTGVGETQYF. CDR3 nucleotides: TGTGCCTGGAAGTCCGGGACAGGGGTTGGGGAGACCCAGTACTTC. Complete variable domain (other parts from reference TRBV30 and TRBJ2-5): SQTIHQWPATLVQPVGSPLSLECTVEGTSNPNLYWYRQAAGRGLQLLFYSVGIGQISSEVPQNLSASRPQDRQFILSSKKLLLSDSGFYLCAWKSGTGVGETQYFGPGTRLLVL.

CDR3 region: CASTNPCAGPTEAFF. Here the CDR3 DNA reads TGTGCCAGCACTAACCCTTGCGCGGGCCCCACTGAAGCTTTCTTT. The chain employs TRBV21-1 and TRBJ1-1. TRBV21-1 is designated a pseudogene. CDR3 length equals 15 residues.

This clone was detected only once. The chain is built from TRBV28 and TRBJ1-2; no reliable D call. Germline V gene sequence: CDR1 MDHEN, CDR2 SYDVKM. The CDR3 is 16 residues long. V gave up 5 bases and J gave up 4 bases, with 20 bases separating them. The CDR3 nucleotides are TGTGCCAGCAGTATCCCCGGGTCCTCTGGCGTCTATGGCTACACCTTC. Translating gives CASSIPGSSGVYGYTF.

This chain links TRBV19 with TRBJ1-2; 7 bases are a match to TRBD1. Germline V CDR1 and CDR2: LNHDA, SQIVND (reference sequence). This CDR3 region has 15 residues. Germline trimming cut 5 bases from V and 4 bases from J; bases unmatched to any gene: 10. The CDR3 DNA is TGTGCCAGTAGTCCTTTTGGGGGACAGATCTATGGCTACACCTTC. It translates to CASSPFGGQIYGYTF.

Only a few counts were recorded for this clone. The chain employs TRBV11-2 and TRBJ2-4; 8 bases map to TRBD1. V trimming: 4 bases; J trimming: 0 bases; junction bases outside the gene matches: 8. This CDR3 has 17 amino acids. Germline V CDR1 and CDR2: SGHAT, FQNNGV. The CDR3 DNA reads as TGTGCCAGCAGCTCCCCAGGACAGGGATTAGCCAAAAACATTCAGTACTTC. Its protein is CASSSPGQGLAKNIQYF.

For the CDR3, the DNA is TGTGCCAGCAGCTCCATTAGCGGGAGGGCCGGGAGTTCCTCGGAGACCCAGTACTTC. This codes for CASSSISGRAGSSSETQYF. The chain employs TRBV6-2 or TRBV6-3 and TRBJ2-5, with 11 bases matching TRBD2. The V gene's germline CDR1 is MNHEY and CDR2 SVGEGT. The CDR3 loop spans 19 amino acids. V shed 6 bases and J 5 bases; nucleotides not matched to a gene: 20.